The 4 T cell receptor beta chains listed next were all sequenced from one sample in a study of OX40 agonist ivuxolimab in advanced cancers. Sequencing used immunoSEQ multiplex PCR; TCRdb keeps in-frame clones, though not all of them. Among 100,000 to 110,000 clones listed, around 89% were seen once. The sample in question was CD4+ or CD8+ T cells sorted from blood, obtained in a trial of the OX40 agonist ivuxolimab. The receptors shown here come from an adult with an advanced solid tumor such as melanoma, head and neck, liver or kidney cancer.

The CDR3 protein is CASGSGSSGNTIYF. CDR3 DNA: TGCGCCAGCGGCAGTGGAAGCTCTGGAAACACCATATATTTT. The chain employs TRBV10-2 and TRBJ1-3, with D unresolved. Germline loops: CDR1 WSHSY, CDR2 SAAADI. This CDR3 is built from 14 residues. V was clipped by 8 bases and J by 0 bases, with 11 bases between them.

The chain couples TRBV5-1 to TRBJ2-1; D is perhaps TRBD1 or TRBD2 (6 bases each). The ends were cut back, 4 bases at V and 5 bases at J, with 19 bases in the middle. From germline, CDR1 is SGHRS and CDR2 YFSETQ. This CDR3 spans 16 amino acids. CDR3 region: CASSPQGLAADNEQFF. CDR3 bases: TGCGCCAGCAGCCCCCAGGGGTTAGCGGCCGACAATGAGCAGTTCTTC.

A few counts support this clone. This chain links TRBV7-8 with TRBJ2-1, with 14 nucleotides matching TRBD2. CDR1 is SGHVS, CDR2 FQNEAQ, per germline. The V segment lost 1 base and the J segment 7 bases; nucleotides outside the gene matches: 12. There are 19 residues in the CDR3. This chain's CDR3 is CASSLGGTSGRRIGNEQFF. The CDR3 DNA reads as TGTGCCAGCAGCTTAGGAGGGACTAGCGGGAGAAGAATTGGAAATGAGCAGTTCTTC.

In this sample, this clone turned up a few times. The chain links TRBV4-1 to TRBJ2-2; D is perhaps TRBD2 (6 bases). The germline V gene has CDR1 MGHRA and CDR2 YSYEKL. The V end lost 1 base, the J end lost 5 bases, and 11 bases lay between the germline ends. CDR3 length: 15 amino acids. CDR3 amino acids: CASSQVGRSTGELFF. As DNA, the CDR3 is TGCGCCAGCAGCCAAGTGGGGAGGAGTACCGGGGAGCTGTTTTTT.